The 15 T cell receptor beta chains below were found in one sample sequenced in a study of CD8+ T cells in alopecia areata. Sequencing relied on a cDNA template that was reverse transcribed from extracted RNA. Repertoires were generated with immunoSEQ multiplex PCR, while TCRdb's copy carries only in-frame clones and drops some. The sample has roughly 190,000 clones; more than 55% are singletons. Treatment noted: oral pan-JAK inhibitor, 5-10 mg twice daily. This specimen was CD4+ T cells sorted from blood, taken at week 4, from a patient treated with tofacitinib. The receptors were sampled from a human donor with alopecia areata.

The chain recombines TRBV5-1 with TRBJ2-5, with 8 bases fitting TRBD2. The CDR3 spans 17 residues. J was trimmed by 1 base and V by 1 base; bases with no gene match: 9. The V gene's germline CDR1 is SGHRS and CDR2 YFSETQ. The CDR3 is CASSLRKGLVSQETQYF. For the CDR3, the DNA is TGCGCCAGCAGCTTGAGGAAGGGACTAGTATCCCAAGAGACCCAGTACTTC.

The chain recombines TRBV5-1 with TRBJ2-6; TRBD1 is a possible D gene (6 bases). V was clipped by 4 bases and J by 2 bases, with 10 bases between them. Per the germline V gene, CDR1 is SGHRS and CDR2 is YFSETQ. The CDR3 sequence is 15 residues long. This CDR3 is CASSPDSPGANVLTF. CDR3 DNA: TGCGCCAGCAGCCCGGACAGTCCTGGGGCCAACGTCCTGACTTTC.

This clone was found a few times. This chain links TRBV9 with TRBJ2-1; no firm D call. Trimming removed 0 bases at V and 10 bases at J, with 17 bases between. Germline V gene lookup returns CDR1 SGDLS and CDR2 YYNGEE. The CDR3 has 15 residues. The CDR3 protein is CASSVGAARTSEQFF. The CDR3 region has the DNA TGTGCCAGCAGCGTAGGCGCTGCTCGCACATCGGAGCAGTTCTTC. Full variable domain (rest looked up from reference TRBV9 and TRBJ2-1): DSGVTQTPKHLITATGQRVTLRCSPRSGDLSVYWYQQSLDQGLQFLIQYYNGEERAKGNILERFSAQQFPDLHSELNLSSLELGDSALYFCASSVGAARTSEQFFGPGTRLTVL.

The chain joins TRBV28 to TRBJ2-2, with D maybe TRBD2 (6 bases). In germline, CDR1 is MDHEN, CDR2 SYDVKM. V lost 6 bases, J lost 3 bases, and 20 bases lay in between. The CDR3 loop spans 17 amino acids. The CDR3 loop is CASSKATGRGYTGELFF. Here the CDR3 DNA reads TGTGCCAGCAGCAAGGCCACGGGACGGGGGTACACCGGGGAGCTGTTTTTT.

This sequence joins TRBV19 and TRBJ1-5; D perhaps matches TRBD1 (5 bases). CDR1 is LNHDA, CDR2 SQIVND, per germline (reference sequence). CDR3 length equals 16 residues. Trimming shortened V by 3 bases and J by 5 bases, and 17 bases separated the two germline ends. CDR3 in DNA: TGTGCCAGTAGTATGAGGGGCAGGGATGCTCATCAGCCCCAGCATTTT. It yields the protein CASSMRGRDAHQPQHF.

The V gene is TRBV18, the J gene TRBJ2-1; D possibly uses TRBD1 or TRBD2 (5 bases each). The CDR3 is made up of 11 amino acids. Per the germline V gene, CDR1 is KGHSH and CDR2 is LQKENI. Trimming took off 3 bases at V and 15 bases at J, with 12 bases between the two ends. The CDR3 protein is CASSPQGPPFF. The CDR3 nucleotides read TGTGCCAGCTCACCCCAGGGACCCCCGTTCTTC.

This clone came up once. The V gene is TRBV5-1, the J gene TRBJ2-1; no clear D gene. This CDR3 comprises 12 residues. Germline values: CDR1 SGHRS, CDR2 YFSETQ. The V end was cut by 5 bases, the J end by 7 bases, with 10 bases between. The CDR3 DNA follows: TGCGCCAGCAGAATACTACTGAATGAGCAGTTCTTC. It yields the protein CASRILLNEQFF.

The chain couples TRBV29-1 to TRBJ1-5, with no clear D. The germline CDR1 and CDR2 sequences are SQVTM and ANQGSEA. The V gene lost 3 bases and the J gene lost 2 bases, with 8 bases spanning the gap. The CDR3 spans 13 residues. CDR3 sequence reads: CSVELGRNQPQHF. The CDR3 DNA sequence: TGCAGCGTTGAGCTAGGGCGCAATCAGCCCCAGCATTTT.

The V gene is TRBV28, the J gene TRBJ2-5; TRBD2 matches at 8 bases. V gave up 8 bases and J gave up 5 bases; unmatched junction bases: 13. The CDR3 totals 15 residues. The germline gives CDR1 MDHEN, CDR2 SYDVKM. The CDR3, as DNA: TGTGCCAGCCACCCGGCGGGGGGCCGCGGGGAGACCCAGTACTTC. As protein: CASHPAGGRGETQYF.

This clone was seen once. CDR3 sequence (DNA): TGTGCCAGCAGCTTAGCGCTGGCACTGAGGGGCACCGGGGAGCTGTTTTTT. Translated, it gives CASSLALALRGTGELFF. The rearrangement links TRBV7-8 to TRBJ2-2; D possibly matches TRBD1 or TRBD2 (5 bases each). Germline V gives CDR1 SGHVS, CDR2 FQNEAQ. Trimming removed 0 bases at V and 4 bases at J, with 15 bases between. This CDR3 is built from 17 residues.

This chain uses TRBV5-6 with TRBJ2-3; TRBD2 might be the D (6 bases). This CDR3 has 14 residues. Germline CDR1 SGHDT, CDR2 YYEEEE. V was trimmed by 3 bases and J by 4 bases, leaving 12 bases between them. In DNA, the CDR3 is TGTGCCAGCAGCTCGGAGACTAGTTCAGATACGCAGTATTTT. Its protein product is CASSSETSSDTQYF. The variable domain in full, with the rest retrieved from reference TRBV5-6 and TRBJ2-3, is DAGVTQSPTHLIKTRGQQVTLRCSPKSGHDTVSWYQQALGQGPQFIFQYYEEEERQRGNFPDRFSGHQFPNYSSELNVNALLLGDSALYLCASSSETSSDTQYFGPGTRLTVL.

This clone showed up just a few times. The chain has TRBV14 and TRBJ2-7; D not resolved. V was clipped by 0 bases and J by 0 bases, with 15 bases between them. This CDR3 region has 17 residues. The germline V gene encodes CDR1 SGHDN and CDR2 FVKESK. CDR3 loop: CASSQEWATSSSYEQYF. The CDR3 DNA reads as TGTGCCAGCAGCCAAGAATGGGCGACTTCCAGCTCCTACGAGCAGTACTTC.

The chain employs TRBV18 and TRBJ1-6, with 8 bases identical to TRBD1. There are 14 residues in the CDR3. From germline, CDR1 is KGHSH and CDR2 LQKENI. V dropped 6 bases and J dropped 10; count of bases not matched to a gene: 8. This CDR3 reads CASSGRTGPSPLHF. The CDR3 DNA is TGTGCCAGCTCCGGAAGGACAGGGCCCTCACCCCTCCACTTT.

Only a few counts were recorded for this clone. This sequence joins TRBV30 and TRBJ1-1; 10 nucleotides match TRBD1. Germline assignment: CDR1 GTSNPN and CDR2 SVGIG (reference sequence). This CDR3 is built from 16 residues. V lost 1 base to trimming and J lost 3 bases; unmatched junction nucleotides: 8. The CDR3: CAWSAKDRGLDTEAFF. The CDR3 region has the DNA TGTGCCTGGAGTGCAAAAGACAGGGGGCTGGACACTGAAGCTTTCTTT.

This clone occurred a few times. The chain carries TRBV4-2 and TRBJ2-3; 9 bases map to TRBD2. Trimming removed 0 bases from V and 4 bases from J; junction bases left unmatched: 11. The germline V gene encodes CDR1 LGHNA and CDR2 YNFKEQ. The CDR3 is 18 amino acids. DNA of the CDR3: TGTGCCAGCAGCCAAGATAGTGGCGGGGGGGCTCACGCAGATACGCAGTATTTT. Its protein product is CASSQDSGGGAHADTQYF.